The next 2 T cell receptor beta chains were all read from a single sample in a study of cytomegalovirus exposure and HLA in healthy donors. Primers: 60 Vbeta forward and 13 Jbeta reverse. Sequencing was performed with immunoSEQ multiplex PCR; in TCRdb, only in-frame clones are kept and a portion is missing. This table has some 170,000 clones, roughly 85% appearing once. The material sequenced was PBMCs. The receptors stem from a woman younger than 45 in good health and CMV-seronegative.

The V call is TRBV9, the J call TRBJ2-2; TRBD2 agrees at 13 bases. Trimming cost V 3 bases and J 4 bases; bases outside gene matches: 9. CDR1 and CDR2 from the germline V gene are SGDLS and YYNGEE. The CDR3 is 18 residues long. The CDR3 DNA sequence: TGTGCCAGCAGCGCCACTAGCGGGAGGGCTATGGGCACCGGGGAGCTGTTTTTT. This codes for CASSATSGRAMGTGELFF. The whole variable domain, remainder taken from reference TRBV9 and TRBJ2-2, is DSGVTQTPKHLITATGQRVTLRCSPRSGDLSVYWYQQSLDQGLQFLIQYYNGEERAKGNILERFSAQQFPDLHSELNLSSLELGDSALYFCASSATSGRAMGTGELFFGEGSRLTVL.

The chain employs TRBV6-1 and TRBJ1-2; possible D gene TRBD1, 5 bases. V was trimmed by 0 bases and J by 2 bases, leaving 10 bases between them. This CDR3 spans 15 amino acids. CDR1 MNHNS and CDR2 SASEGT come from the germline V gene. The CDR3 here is CASSEAGGSNYGYTF. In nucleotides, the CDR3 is TGTGCCAGCAGTGAAGCGGGGGGGTCGAACTATGGCTACACCTTC.